The 17 T cell receptor beta chains below come from one sample, sequenced in a study of OX40 agonist ivuxolimab in advanced cancers. The library was built by means of the immunoSEQ multiplex PCR assay. In TCRdb, the immuneACCESS table is reduced to in-frame sequences with V and J assigned. These tables do not hold every clone; where another copy was compared, an unresolved V gene accounts for under half, and the others remain unexplained. For this sample there are some 20,000 clones; less than 85% appear just once. Clones ranked in the top ten supply around 49% of the sample. Sequencing was performed on CD4+ or CD8+ T cells sorted from blood, taken in a trial of the OX40 agonist ivuxolimab. Receptors were obtained from an adult with an advanced solid tumor such as melanoma, head and neck, liver or kidney cancer.

J is TRBJ2-5 and V is TRBV7-9; 11 positions agree with TRBD2. The CDR3 loop spans 17 amino acids. The ends lost 5 bases at V and 5 bases at J; junction bases unmatched: 13. In germline, CDR1 is SEHNR, CDR2 FQNEAQ (reference sequence). The CDR3 DNA sequence: TGTGCCAGCAGCCCCCCCCTAGCGGGAGGAGACGAGGAGACCCAGTACTTC. Amino acids: CASSPPLAGGDEETQYF.

V gene TRBV5-6 combines with J gene TRBJ2-2; D unresolved. The CDR3 is 12 amino acids. Germline values: CDR1 SGHDT, CDR2 YYEEEE. Trimming stripped 0 bases from V and 6 bases from J, with 3 bases between. The chain's CDR3 is CASSLGSGELFF. CDR3 DNA: TGTGCCAGCAGCTTGGGATCCGGGGAGCTGTTTTTT.

V is TRBV6-4 and J is TRBJ2-7, with 9 bases fitting TRBD1. Germline V gene sequence: CDR1 MRHNA, CDR2 SNTAGT. V trimming: 4 bases; J trimming: 6 bases; junction bases outside the gene matches: 1. The CDR3 runs to 12 residues. The CDR3 nucleotides read TGTGCCAGCAGTGGACAGGGGGGCGAGCAGTACTTC. Translated, it gives CASSGQGGEQYF.

This chain connects TRBV7-8 to TRBJ2-7; D might be TRBD1 or TRBD2, each matching 5 bases. Germline V lookup: CDR1 SGHVS, CDR2 FQNEAQ. V gave up 5 bases and J gave up 2 bases, with 13 bases separating them. The CDR3 is made up of 14 amino acids. The CDR3 DNA reads as TGTGCCAGCAGCCCGAGCGGACAAACCTACGAGCAGTACTTC. Its translation: CASSPSGQTYEQYF.

V gene TRBV10-3 combines with J gene TRBJ2-2, with 10 bases lining up with TRBD1. Germline CDR1 is ENHRY and CDR2 is SYGVKD. V lost 4 bases to trimming and J lost 5 bases; unmatched junction nucleotides: 4. The CDR3 totals 15 residues. The CDR3 loop is CAISGQGAQTGELFF. CDR3 DNA sequence: TGTGCCATCAGTGGACAGGGGGCGCAAACCGGGGAGCTGTTTTTT.

This rearrangement joins TRBV4-3 to TRBJ2-1; 8 bases map to TRBD2. Germline V gene data show CDR1 as LGHNA and CDR2 as YSLEER. With 4 bases clipped from V and 6 bases from J, the junction kept 5 bases outside the gene matches. The CDR3 length is 14 residues. CDR3 amino acids: CASSPTGTSNEQFF. Here the CDR3 DNA reads TGCGCCAGCAGCCCCACCGGGACTAGCAATGAGCAGTTCTTC.

The V call is TRBV27, the J call TRBJ2-1; weak D call: TRBD2 (5 bases). V was clipped by 2 bases and J by 1 base, with 9 bases between them. The length of the CDR3 is 15 residues. Looked up from germline, CDR1 is MNHEY and CDR2 is SMNVEV (reference sequence). CDR3 in amino acids: CASSLGGLSYNEQFF. The DNA of the CDR3 is TGTGCCAGCAGTTTAGGCGGGCTATCCTACAATGAGCAGTTCTTC.

DNA of the CDR3: TGTGCCACCAGCAGAGATGCGGGCAGGGGGTATGTTGGGAATCAGCCCCAGCATTTT. Translating gives CATSRDAGRGYVGNQPQHF. The V gene is TRBV15, the J gene TRBJ1-5; 7 bases are a match to TRBD1. With 0 bases clipped from V and 4 bases from J, the junction kept 15 bases outside the gene matches. CDR1 and CDR2 (germline): LNHNV, YYDKDF (reference sequence). CDR3 length equals 19 residues.

This clone is classed as medium-sized. V and J are TRBV7-8 and TRBJ2-1, with D unclear. CDR3 length: 15 amino acids. The germline CDR1 and CDR2 sequences are SGHVS and FQNEAQ. V lost 5 bases, J lost 4 bases, and 15 bases lay in between. CDR3 in DNA: TGTGCCAGCAGCGCCCAGGCGTCCATTTACAATGAGCAGTTCTTC. Amino acid sequence: CASSAQASIYNEQFF.

The V call is TRBV7-3, the J call TRBJ1-3, with D perhaps TRBD1 (5 bases). Trimming removed 5 bases at V and 9 bases at J, with 14 bases between. This CDR3 is 13 amino acids long. Per germline, CDR1 SGHTA and CDR2 FQGTGA. For the CDR3, the DNA is TGTGCCAGCAGCCCCCGACAGCCCCGCACCATATATTTT. Amino acid sequence: CASSPRQPRTIYF.

This chain links TRBV5-8 with TRBJ1-6; unclear D gene. V lost 4 bases and J 10 bases, leaving 9 bases between the germline ends. This CDR3 contains 12 residues. Germline loops: CDR1 SGHTS, CDR2 YDEGEE. The CDR3 loop reads CASSPTLSPLHF. Written as DNA, the CDR3 is TGTGCCAGCAGCCCGACCCTATCACCCCTCCACTTT.

This clone turned up a few times. The genes are TRBV27 and TRBJ2-7, with 7 nucleotides matching TRBD1. CDR3 length: 13 amino acids. Germline V gives CDR1 MNHEY, CDR2 SMNVEV (reference sequence). The ends lost 7 bases at V and 5 bases at J; junction bases unmatched: 8. CDR3 amino acids: CASMGQGVDEQYF. The CDR3 DNA reads TGTGCCAGCATGGGGCAGGGGGTCGACGAGCAGTACTTC.

The chain joins TRBV28 to TRBJ1-5; possibly TRBD1 for D (5 bases). Germline CDR1 and CDR2: MDHEN and SYDVKM. The CDR3 runs to 12 residues. Trimming stripped 5 bases from V and 9 bases from J, with 11 bases between. The chain's CDR3 is CASSGMRGPQHF. In DNA, the CDR3 is TGTGCCAGCAGTGGTATGAGGGGGCCCCAGCATTTT.

V usage is TRBV11-2 and J usage is TRBJ2-7; D perhaps matches TRBD1 (6 bases). Trimming shortened V by 3 bases and J by 9 bases, and 12 bases separated the two germline ends. CDR1 and CDR2 (germline): SGHAT, FQNNGV. CDR3 length: 12 residues. The CDR3 region is CASSFYREGQYF. For the CDR3, the DNA is TGTGCCAGCAGCTTCTACAGGGAAGGGCAGTACTTC.

This chain links TRBV11-1 with TRBJ2-1; no clear D gene. The CDR3 has 14 amino acids. Trimming shortened V by 3 bases and J by 2 bases, and 8 bases separated the two germline ends. Germline V gene data show CDR1 as SGHAT and CDR2 as FQDESV (reference sequence). The CDR3 nucleotides read TGTGCCAGCAGCTTTTTCGCCACCTACAATGAGCAGTTCTTC. Protein: CASSFFATYNEQFF.

J is TRBJ2-4 and V is TRBV28; 11 bases map to TRBD2. The V gene's germline CDR1 is MDHEN and CDR2 SYDVKM. V was pared by 4 bases and J by 0 bases, with 8 bases of the junction left unmatched. CDR3 size: 18 residues. The CDR3 protein is CASSWVSGRAQAKNIQYF. CDR3 sequence (DNA): TGTGCCAGCAGTTGGGTTAGCGGGAGGGCCCAAGCCAAAAACATTCAGTACTTC. Using reference TRBV28 and TRBJ2-4 for the parts outside the CDR3, the full variable domain is DVKVTQSSRYLVKRTGEKVFLECVQDMDHENMFWYRQDPGLGLRLIYFSYDVKMKEKGDIPEGYSVSREKKERFSLILESASTNQTSMYLCASSWVSGRAQAKNIQYFGAGTRLSVL.

V is TRBV2 and J is TRBJ2-6; 8 bases map to TRBD1. CDR1 and CDR2 (germline): SNHLY, FYNNEI. This CDR3 region has 16 residues. J lost 0 bases, V lost 5 bases, and 3 bases had no gene match. CDR3 in DNA: TGTGCCAGCAGTTGGACAGGGAGCTCTGGGGCCAACGTCCTGACTTTC. It encodes CASSWTGSSGANVLTF. The variable domain in full, completed from reference TRBV2 and TRBJ2-6, reads EPEVTQTPSHQVTQMGQEVILRCVPISNHLYFYWYRQILGQKVEFLVSFYNNEISEKSEIFDDQFSVERPDGSNFTLKIRSTKLEDSAMYFCASSWTGSSGANVLTFGAGSRLTVL.